Below are 31 T cell receptor beta chains sequenced from a single sample in a study of blood T cell repertoires in COVID-19 (dated by TCRdb to the early 2020s). Library creation used the immunoSEQ multiplex PCR assay. TCRdb holds this immuneACCESS table with in-frame rearrangements only. Some clones are missing; in checked studies, unresolved V genes explain under half, and the rest has no known cause. Counted in this sample were over 60,000 clones; approximately 88% of them appeared once. Of the sample, 10% to 15% is held by the ten largest clones. The specimen was peripheral blood. These receptors originate from a human donor in a cohort sampled during active COVID-19.

This clone was observed once. The chain employs TRBV28 and TRBJ2-7, with TRBD2 matching 7 bases. Germline lookup yields CDR1 MDHEN and CDR2 SYDVKM. The CDR3 has 15 residues. V lost 3 bases, J lost 4 bases, and 9 bases stayed unmatched. CDR3 DNA: TGTGCCAGCAGTTTGCAGGGCGGGAGTAGGTACGAGCAGTACTTC. Translating gives CASSLQGGSRYEQYF.

The chain couples TRBV12-5 to TRBJ2-3, with D possibly matching TRBD2 (5 bases). This CDR3 comprises 15 residues. From germline, CDR1 is LGHNT and CDR2 FRNRAP. Deletions cut 3 bases from V and 5 bases from J, with 15 bases between. Written as DNA, the CDR3 is TGTGCTAGTGGTTTAGGCGGAGGAGGATTAGATACGCAGTATTTT. It is translated as CASGLGGGGLDTQYF.

This clone appeared once. The chain joins TRBV27 to TRBJ2-7; maybe TRBD2 (6 bases). CDR1 and CDR2 from the germline V gene are MNHEY and SMNVEV (reference sequence). V lost 6 bases and J 1 base, leaving 22 bases between the germline ends. The CDR3 runs 17 residues. Here the CDR3 reads CASRSALGTSQSYEQYF. CDR3 nucleotides: TGTGCCAGCAGATCCGCCCTGGGGACTTCTCAATCCTACGAGCAGTACTTC.

This clone was seen a single time. This chain links TRBV7-9 with TRBJ1-3; D not resolved. This CDR3 region has 17 residues. Germline CDR1 reads SEHNR; CDR2 reads FQNEAQ (reference sequence). V lost 5 bases, J lost 8 bases, and 25 bases lay in between. CDR3: CASSPLSSGRGGDTIYF. CDR3 DNA sequence: TGTGCCAGCAGCCCATTAAGCAGTGGACGGGGAGGAGACACCATATATTTT.

This rearrangement joins TRBV3-1 (or the pseudogene TRBV3-2) to TRBJ1-1; 7 bases match TRBD1. The germline gives CDR1 LGHDT, CDR2 YNNKEL (reference sequence). Germline trimming cut 1 base from V and 5 bases from J; bases unmatched to any gene: 10. The CDR3 runs to 16 residues. The CDR3 nucleotides read TGTGCCAGCAGCCAAGGGGGAGGCAGGGGGGAAACTGAAGCTTTCTTT. This translates into CASSQGGGRGETEAFF.

V is TRBV9 and J is TRBJ1-6; D might be TRBD1 (6 bases). Trimming removed 4 bases at V and 10 bases at J, with 15 bases between. The CDR3 loop spans 14 amino acids. Germline CDR1 and CDR2: SGDLS and YYNGEE. The CDR3 coding sequence is TGTGCCAGCAGCCTGGGGGCAGGGGAGTCACCCCTCCACTTT. This sequence encodes CASSLGAGESPLHF.

This rearrangement joins TRBV6-5 to TRBJ1-5; 7 bases align to TRBD1. Per germline, CDR1 MNHEY and CDR2 SVGAGI. The CDR3 covers 15 residues. With 5 bases clipped from V and 2 bases from J, the junction kept 6 bases outside the gene matches. The CDR3 DNA reads as TGTGCCAGCAGTCCCTCCGGGACAGGCAATCAGCCCCAGCATTTT. Its protein product is CASSPSGTGNQPQHF.

CDR3 protein: CASSPSPNEQFF. In DNA form, the CDR3 reads TGTGCCAGCAGCCCTAGCCCCAATGAGCAGTTCTTC. V gene TRBV3-1 (or the pseudogene TRBV3-2) combines with J gene TRBJ2-1, with TRBD2 as a possible D gene (5 bases). The V end was cut by 4 bases, the J end by 6 bases, with 7 bases between. This CDR3 is 12 amino acids long. The V gene's germline CDR1 is LGHDT and CDR2 YNNKEL (reference sequence).

V usage is TRBV5-1 and J usage is TRBJ1-2; D not certain. Trimming took 0 bases from V and 2 from J, leaving 14 bases between them. Germline values: CDR1 SGHRS, CDR2 YFSETQ. CDR3 length: 16 residues. The chain's CDR3 is CASSLEVAKPNYGYTF. DNA for the CDR3: TGCGCCAGCAGCTTGGAAGTGGCCAAACCGAACTATGGCTACACCTTC. Full variable domain (rest looked up from reference TRBV5-1 and TRBJ1-2): KAGVTQTPRYLIKTRGQQVTLSCSPISGHRSVSWYQQTPGQGLQFLFEYFSETQRNKGNFPGRFSGRQFSNSRSEMNVSTLELGDSALYLCASSLEVAKPNYGYTFGSGTRLTVV.

The chain recombines TRBV30 with TRBJ1-2; 7 bases agree with TRBD1. The junction had 8 bases not matched to a gene; V was cut back by 0 bases and J by 7 bases. The CDR3 is 14 residues long. Germline values: CDR1 GTSNPN, CDR2 SVGIG (reference sequence). DNA for the CDR3: TGTGCCTGGAGTGTACTGGAACAGGGGAGTGGCTACACCTTC. Its translation: CAWSVLEQGSGYTF.

The chain uses TRBV5-6 and TRBJ2-3; TRBD2 matches 10 bases. The CDR3 spans 17 residues. The germline V gene has CDR1 SGHDT and CDR2 YYEEEE. J lost 0 bases, V lost 5 bases, and 9 bases had no gene match. In DNA, the CDR3 is TGTGCCAGCAGTCCAGGACTAGCGGAACTTAGCACAGATACGCAGTATTTT. It is translated as CASSPGLAELSTDTQYF.

This chain links TRBV11-2 with TRBJ1-5, with 11 bases aligning to TRBD1. The V and J ends lost 5 bases and 6 bases, in that order; junction bases with no gene match: 9. Germline V CDR1 and CDR2: SGHAT, FQNNGV. This CDR3 has 16 amino acids. CDR3 residues: CASSLGTGGRTQPQHF. In nucleotides, the CDR3 is TGTGCCAGCAGCCTAGGGACAGGGGGTCGTACTCAGCCCCAGCATTTT.

The chain joins TRBV10-3 to TRBJ1-5; 10 bases are a match to TRBD1. Trimming took 6 bases from V and 3 from J; bases not matched to a gene: 2. The CDR3 length is 14 residues. Germline CDR1 and CDR2: ENHRY and SYGVKD. CDR3 DNA: TGTGCCATCAGAGGACAGGGGGTCAATCAGCCCCAGCATTTT. It encodes CAIRGQGVNQPQHF.

This rearrangement joins TRBV7-6 to TRBJ2-1, with unresolved D. V lost 0 bases to trimming and J lost 8 bases, with 11 bases between them. The CDR3 is 14 amino acids. The germline gives CDR1 SGHVS, CDR2 FNYEAQ. The CDR3 protein is CASSLAYGLDEQFF. CDR3 bases: TGTGCCAGCAGCTTAGCATACGGGTTGGATGAGCAGTTCTTC.

CDR3 region: CASSQDPGGGKNEQFF. For the CDR3, the DNA is TGCGCCAGCAGCCAAGATCCCGGGGGGGGTAAGAATGAGCAGTTCTTC. V is TRBV4-1 and J is TRBJ2-1; 8 bases are a match to TRBD2. The V gene's germline CDR1 is MGHRA and CDR2 YSYEKL. The V segment lost 0 bases and the J segment 7 bases; nucleotides outside the gene matches: 8. This CDR3 is built from 16 residues.

The table lists this clone with a count of one. The rearrangement uses TRBV29-1 and TRBJ1-1; 8 bases line up with TRBD1. Germline-derived CDR1 and CDR2 are SQVTM and ANQGSEA. Trimming cost V 7 bases and J 0 bases; bases outside gene matches: 4. The CDR3 has 13 residues. CDR3 in amino acids: CSATGVLNTEAFF. CDR3 nucleotide sequence: TGCAGCGCGACAGGGGTCCTGAACACTGAAGCTTTCTTT.

This clone was seen more than once but under ten times. This chain joins TRBV27 and TRBJ1-1, with D possibly matching TRBD1 (5 bases). This CDR3 has 13 residues. Germline V gene lookup returns CDR1 MNHEY and CDR2 SMNVEV (reference sequence). V gave up 3 bases and J gave up 4 bases, with 9 bases separating them. The CDR3 region has the DNA TGTGCCAGCAGTTTGCGGGGGGTCACTGAAGCTTTCTTT. Translation: CASSLRGVTEAFF.

This clone came up a few times. The V and J genes are TRBV4-1 and TRBJ2-1; 12 positions match TRBD2. Trimming took 1 base from V and 6 from J; bases not matched to a gene: 7. Germline CDR1 reads MGHRA; CDR2 reads YSYEKL. The CDR3 covers 17 residues. CDR3 in DNA: TGCGCCAGCAGCCAAGGCCCGACTAGCGGGAGAATCAATGAGCAGTTCTTC. Protein: CASSQGPTSGRINEQFF.

The rearrangement uses TRBV4-1 and TRBJ2-2, with 7 bases matching TRBD1. CDR3 length: 15 residues. Germline V gives CDR1 MGHRA, CDR2 YSYEKL. J lost 1 base, V lost 5 bases, and 4 bases had no gene match. The CDR3 DNA reads TGCGCCAGCAGCACCCGGACAGGGAACACCGGGGAGCTGTTTTTT. Its protein product is CASSTRTGNTGELFF.

This clone has just a few counts. The chain recombines TRBV19 with TRBJ2-7, with D perhaps TRBD2 (6 bases). The germline gives CDR1 LNHDA, CDR2 SQIVND (reference sequence). The CDR3 has 10 amino acids. CDR3 nucleotides: TGTGCTACCGGGAGTTACGAGCAGTACTTC. Protein sequence: CATGSYEQYF.

The V gene is TRBV3-1 (or the pseudogene TRBV3-2), the J gene TRBJ2-2; TRBD2 matches at 7 bases. V lost 4 bases, J lost 5 bases, and 10 bases stayed unmatched. The CDR3 runs 16 residues. Germline CDR1 reads LGHDT; CDR2 reads YNNKEL (reference sequence). The CDR3 protein is CASSPRGILATGELFF. In DNA, the CDR3 is TGTGCCAGCAGCCCCCGGGGGATACTAGCGACCGGGGAGCTGTTTTTT.

The chain uses TRBV27 and TRBJ1-1; D gene unclear. In germline, CDR1 is MNHEY, CDR2 SMNVEV (reference sequence). V was trimmed by 2 bases and J by 0 bases, leaving 13 bases between them. The CDR3 contains 16 residues. CDR3 sequence reads: CASSLGTRAVNTEAFF. DNA for the CDR3: TGTGCCAGCAGTTTAGGAACGAGGGCTGTGAACACTGAAGCTTTCTTT.

The chain employs TRBV13 and TRBJ2-5; perhaps TRBD1 as D (5 bases). Deletions cut 2 bases from V and 4 bases from J, with 14 bases between. The CDR3 has 15 residues. Germline lookup yields CDR1 PRHDT and CDR2 FYEKMQ (reference sequence). This chain's CDR3 is CASSLPQGSGETQYF. The DNA of the CDR3 is TGTGCCAGCAGCTTACCCCAGGGTTCTGGAGAGACCCAGTACTTC.

This chain links TRBV30 with TRBJ2-5, with 7 bases identical to TRBD1. CDR3 length: 16 amino acids. The junction had 16 bases not matched to a gene; V was cut back by 3 bases and J by 6 bases. Germline loops: CDR1 GTSNPN, CDR2 SVGIG (reference sequence). CDR3 in DNA: TGTGCCTGGAGCCCCGGGGACAGAGGGAAAAGTAAGACCCAGTACTTC. The encoded protein is CAWSPGDRGKSKTQYF.

This chain joins TRBV19 and TRBJ2-3; D may be TRBD2 (5 bases). Trimming cost V 2 bases and J 0 bases, with 18 bases left between them. Germline V gives CDR1 LNHDA, CDR2 SQIVND (reference sequence). This CDR3 comprises 18 residues. The CDR3 DNA reads as TGTGCCAGTAGTATAAGAGTGACCTTGCGAGGGAGCACAGATACGCAGTATTTT. The encoded protein is CASSIRVTLRGSTDTQYF.

This chain uses TRBV7-9 with TRBJ1-1, with D perhaps TRBD1 (5 bases). The CDR3 has 12 amino acids. Germline CDR1 reads SEHNR; CDR2 reads FQNEAQ (reference sequence). V lost 6 bases and J lost 4, with 9 bases in between. CDR3 coding DNA: TGTGCCAGCAGTCGCGACAGCACTGAAGCTTTCTTT. Translation gives CASSRDSTEAFF.

The gene calls are TRBV3-1 (or the pseudogene TRBV3-2) and TRBJ2-7; 7 bases agree with TRBD1. Germline V gene lookup returns CDR1 LGHDT and CDR2 YNNKEL (reference sequence). This CDR3 region has 11 residues. Trimming cost V 8 bases and J 2 bases; bases outside gene matches: 0. The CDR3 sequence: CASGQAYEQYF. The CDR3 DNA is TGTGCCAGCGGACAGGCCTACGAGCAGTACTTC.

This clone appeared a few times. This CDR3 reads CASSFAPGWNYGYTF. For the CDR3, the DNA is TGTGCCAGCAGCTTCGCCCCCGGGTGGAACTATGGCTACACCTTC. J is TRBJ1-2 and V is TRBV11-2; D is unresolved. This CDR3 spans 15 amino acids. Per germline, CDR1 SGHAT and CDR2 FQNNGV. Trimming left V 3 bases short and J 2 bases short, with 13 bases between.

This chain links TRBV18 with TRBJ1-2; the D is unclear. The germline V gene encodes CDR1 KGHSH and CDR2 LQKENI. The CDR3 extends over 15 amino acids. The V gene lost 6 bases and the J gene lost 5 bases, with 19 bases spanning the gap. The CDR3 DNA is TGTGCCAGCTCCCCGAGCCCAGGCCCCCCGTATGGCTACACCTTC. As protein: CASSPSPGPPYGYTF.

V usage is TRBV6-5 and J usage is TRBJ2-7, with D possibly matching TRBD1 (5 bases). The CDR3 consists of 15 residues. CDR1 and CDR2 (germline): MNHEY, SVGAGI. Trimming removed 6 bases at V and 0 bases at J, with 15 bases between. The CDR3 loop reads CASSRTRTLSYEQYF. In nucleotides, the CDR3 is TGTGCCAGCAGCCGGACAAGGACCCTCTCCTACGAGCAGTACTTC.

V usage is TRBV18 and J usage is TRBJ1-4, with TRBD1 matching 11 bases. Germline loops: CDR1 KGHSH, CDR2 LQKENI. The junction had 6 bases not matched to a gene; V was cut back by 3 bases and J by 0 bases. The CDR3 length is 18 residues. The CDR3, as DNA: TGTGCCAGCTCACCCGCCGGGACAGGGGGTGCAACTAATGAAAAACTGTTTTTT. It encodes CASSPAGTGGATNEKLFF.